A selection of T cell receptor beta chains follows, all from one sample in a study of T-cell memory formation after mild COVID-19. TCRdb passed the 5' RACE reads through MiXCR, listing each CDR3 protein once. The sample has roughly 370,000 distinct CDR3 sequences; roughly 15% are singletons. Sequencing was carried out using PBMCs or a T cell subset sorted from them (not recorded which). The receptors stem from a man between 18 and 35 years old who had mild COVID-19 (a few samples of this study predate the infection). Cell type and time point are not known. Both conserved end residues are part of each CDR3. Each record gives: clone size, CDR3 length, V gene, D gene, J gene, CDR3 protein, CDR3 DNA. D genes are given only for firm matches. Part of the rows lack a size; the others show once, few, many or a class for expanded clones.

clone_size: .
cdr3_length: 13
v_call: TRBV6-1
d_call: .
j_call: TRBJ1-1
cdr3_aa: CASSEFGDTEAFF
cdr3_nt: TGTGCCAGCAGTGAATTCGGTGACACTGAAGCTTTCTTT

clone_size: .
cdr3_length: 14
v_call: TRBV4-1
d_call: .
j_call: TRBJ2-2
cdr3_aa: CASQEGPLTGELFF
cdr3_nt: TGCGCCAGCCAAGAGGGACCGCTGACCGGGGAGCTGTTTTTT

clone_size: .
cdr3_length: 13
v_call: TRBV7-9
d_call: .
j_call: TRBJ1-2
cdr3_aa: CASSLAGNDGYTF
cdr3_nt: TGTGCCAGCAGCTTAGCCGGGAATGATGGCTACACCTTC

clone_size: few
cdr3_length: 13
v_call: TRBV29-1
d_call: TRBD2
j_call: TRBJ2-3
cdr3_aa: CSVGDYRTDTQYF
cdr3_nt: TGCAGCGTGGGGGACTACCGCACAGATACGCAGTATTTT

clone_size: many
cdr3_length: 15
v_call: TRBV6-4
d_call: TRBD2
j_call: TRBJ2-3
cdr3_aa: CASSALAGGTDTQYF
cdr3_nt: TGTGCCAGCAGTGCGCTAGCGGGGGGCACAGATACGCAGTATTTT

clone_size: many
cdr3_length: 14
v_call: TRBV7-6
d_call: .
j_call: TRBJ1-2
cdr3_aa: CASSSTGKRAGYTF
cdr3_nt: TGTGCCAGCAGCTCCACAGGGAAAAGAGCTGGCTACACCTTC

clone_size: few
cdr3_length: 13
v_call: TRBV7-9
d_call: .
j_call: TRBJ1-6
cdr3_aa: CASSVASGAPLHF
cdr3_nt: TGTGCCAGCAGCGTGGCCTCTGGGGCACCCCTCCACTTT

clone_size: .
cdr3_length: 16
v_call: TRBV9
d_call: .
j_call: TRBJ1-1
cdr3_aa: CASSGAVPGPNTEAFF
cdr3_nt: TGTGCCAGCAGCGGAGCCGTCCCGGGACCGAACACTGAAGCTTTCTTT

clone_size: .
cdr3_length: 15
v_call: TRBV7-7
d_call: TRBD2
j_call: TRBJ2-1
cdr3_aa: CASSPRGGQSNEQFF
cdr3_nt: TGTGCTAGCAGCCCGCGGGGGGGCCAGAGCAATGAGCAGTTCTTC

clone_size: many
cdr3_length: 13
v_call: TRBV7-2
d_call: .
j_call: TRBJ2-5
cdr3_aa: CASSPRAKETQYF
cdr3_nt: TGTGCCAGCAGCCCCCGTGCTAAAGAGACCCAGTACTTC

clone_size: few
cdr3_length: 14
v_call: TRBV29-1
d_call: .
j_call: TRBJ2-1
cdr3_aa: CSVKRGGAYNEQFF
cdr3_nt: TGCAGCGTTAAAAGGGGGGGAGCCTACAATGAGCAGTTCTTC

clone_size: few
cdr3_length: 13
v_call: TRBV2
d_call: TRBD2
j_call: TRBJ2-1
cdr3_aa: CASSGTSGGEQFF
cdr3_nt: TGTGCCAGCAGTGGGACTAGCGGGGGGGAGCAGTTCTTC

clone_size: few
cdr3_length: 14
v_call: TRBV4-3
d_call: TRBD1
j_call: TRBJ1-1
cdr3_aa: CASSQVGGGRMAFF
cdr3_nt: TGCGCCAGCAGCCAAGTAGGAGGGGGCAGGATGGCTTTCTTT

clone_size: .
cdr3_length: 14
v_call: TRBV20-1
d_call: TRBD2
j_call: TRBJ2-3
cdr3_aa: CSAPTSGVADTQYF
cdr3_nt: TGCAGTGCTCCGACTAGCGGGGTAGCAGATACGCAGTATTTT

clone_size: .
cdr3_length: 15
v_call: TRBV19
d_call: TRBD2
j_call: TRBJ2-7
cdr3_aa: CASSTSGGQTYEQYF
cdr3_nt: TGTGCCAGTAGCACTAGCGGGGGGCAGACCTACGAGCAGTACTTC

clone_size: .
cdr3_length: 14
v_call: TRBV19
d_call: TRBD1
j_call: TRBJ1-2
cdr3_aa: CASRTGTGPYGYTF
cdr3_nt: TGTGCCAGTAGAACCGGGACAGGGCCCTATGGCTACACCTTC

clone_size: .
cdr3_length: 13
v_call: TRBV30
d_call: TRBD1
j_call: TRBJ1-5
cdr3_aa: CAWNHRGGQPQHF
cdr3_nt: TGTGCCTGGAATCACAGGGGTGGTCAGCCCCAGCATTTT

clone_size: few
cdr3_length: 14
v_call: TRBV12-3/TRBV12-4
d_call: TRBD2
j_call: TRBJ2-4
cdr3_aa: CASRRGGSKNIQYF
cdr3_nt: TGTGCCAGCAGACGGGGGGGTAGCAAAAACATTCAGTACTTC

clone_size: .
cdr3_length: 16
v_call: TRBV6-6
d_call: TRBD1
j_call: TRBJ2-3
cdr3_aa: CASSYRDRGITDTQFF
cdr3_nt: TGTGCCAGCAGTTACCGGGACAGGGGTATCACAGATACGCAGTTTTTT

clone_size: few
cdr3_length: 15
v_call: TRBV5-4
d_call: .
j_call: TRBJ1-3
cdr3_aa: CASSLGTSGRNTIYF
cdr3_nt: TGTGCCAGCAGCTTGGGCACTTCGGGGAGAAACACCATATATTTT

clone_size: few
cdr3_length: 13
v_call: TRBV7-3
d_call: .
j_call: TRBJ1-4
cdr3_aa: CASSLEGNEKLFF
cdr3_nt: TGTGCCAGCAGCTTAGAGGGAAATGAAAAACTGTTTTTT

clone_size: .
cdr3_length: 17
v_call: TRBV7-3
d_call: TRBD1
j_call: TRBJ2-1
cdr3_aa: CASSQGVRDRGTGEQFF
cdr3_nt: TGTGCCAGCAGTCAGGGGGTCCGGGACAGGGGTACTGGTGAGCAGTTCTTC

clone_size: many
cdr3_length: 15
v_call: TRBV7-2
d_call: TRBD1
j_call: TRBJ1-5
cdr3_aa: CASSPTGQGGQPQHF
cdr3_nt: TGTGCCAGCAGCCCGACCGGACAGGGAGGGCAGCCCCAGCATTTT

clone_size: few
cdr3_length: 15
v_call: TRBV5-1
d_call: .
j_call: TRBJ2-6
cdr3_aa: CASSSQRSGANVLTF
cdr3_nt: TGCGCCAGCAGCTCACAGAGGTCTGGGGCCAACGTCCTGACTTTC

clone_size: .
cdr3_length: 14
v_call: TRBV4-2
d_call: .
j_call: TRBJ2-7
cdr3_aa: CASSRREGAYEQYF
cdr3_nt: TGTGCCAGCAGCCGACGGGAAGGGGCCTACGAGCAGTACTTC

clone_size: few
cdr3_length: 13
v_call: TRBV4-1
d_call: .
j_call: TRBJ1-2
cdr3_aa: CASSRFKDSGYTF
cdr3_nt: TGCGCCAGCAGCCGGTTTAAAGACAGTGGCTACACCTTC

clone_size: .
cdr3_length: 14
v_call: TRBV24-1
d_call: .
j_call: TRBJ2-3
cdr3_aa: CATRSTTGVDTQYF
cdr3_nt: TGTGCCACCAGGTCTACCACGGGGGTCGATACGCAGTATTTT

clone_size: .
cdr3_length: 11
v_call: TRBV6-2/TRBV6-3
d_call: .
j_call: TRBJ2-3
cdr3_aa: CASSYPAVKHF
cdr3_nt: TGTGCCAGCAGTTACCCGGCAGTCAAGCATTTT

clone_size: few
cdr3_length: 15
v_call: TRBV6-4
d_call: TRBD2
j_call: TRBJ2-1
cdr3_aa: CASSDGLAGTNEQFF
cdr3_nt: TGTGCCAGCAGTGACGGGCTAGCGGGGACCAATGAGCAGTTCTTC

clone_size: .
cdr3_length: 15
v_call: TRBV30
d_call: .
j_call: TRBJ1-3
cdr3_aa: CAWSVHRLAGNTIYF
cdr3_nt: TGTGCCTGGAGTGTCCACCGTTTGGCTGGAAACACCATATATTTT

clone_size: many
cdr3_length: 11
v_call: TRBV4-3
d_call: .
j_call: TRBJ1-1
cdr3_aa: CASSQGPEAFF
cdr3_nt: TGCGCCAGCAGCCAAGGTCCGGAAGCTTTCTTT

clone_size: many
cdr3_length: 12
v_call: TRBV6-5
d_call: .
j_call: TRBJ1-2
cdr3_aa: CASYGQPGGYTF
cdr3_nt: TGTGCCAGCTACGGACAACCGGGTGGCTACACCTTC

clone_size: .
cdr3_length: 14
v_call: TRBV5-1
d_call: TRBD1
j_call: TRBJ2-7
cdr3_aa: CASRWTGRGYEQYF
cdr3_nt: TGCGCCAGCAGATGGACAGGGAGAGGCTACGAGCAGTACTTC

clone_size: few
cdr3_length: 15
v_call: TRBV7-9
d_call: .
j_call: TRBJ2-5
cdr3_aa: CASSPGDMSQETQYF
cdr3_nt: TGTGCCAGCAGTCCGGGCGATATGTCCCAAGAGACCCAGTACTTC

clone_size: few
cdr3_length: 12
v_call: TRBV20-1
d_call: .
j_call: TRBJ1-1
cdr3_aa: CSAVQIVTEAFF
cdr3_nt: TGCAGTGCTGTACAGATCGTCACTGAAGCTTTCTTT

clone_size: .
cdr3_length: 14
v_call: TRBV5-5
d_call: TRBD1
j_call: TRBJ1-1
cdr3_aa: CASSRGTGDTEAFF
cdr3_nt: TGTGCCAGCAGCCGGGGAACAGGGGACACTGAAGCTTTCTTT

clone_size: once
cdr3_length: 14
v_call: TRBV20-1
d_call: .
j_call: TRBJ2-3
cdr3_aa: CSARDGSGPLAQYF
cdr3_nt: TGCAGTGCTAGAGACGGGAGCGGACCGCTTGCGCAGTATTTT

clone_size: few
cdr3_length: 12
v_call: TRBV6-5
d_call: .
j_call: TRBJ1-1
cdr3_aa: CASGRVNTEAFF
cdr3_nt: TGTGCCAGTGGGAGGGTCAACACTGAAGCTTTCTTT

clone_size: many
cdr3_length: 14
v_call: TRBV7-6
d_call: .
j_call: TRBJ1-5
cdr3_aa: CASSLDPGIQPQHF
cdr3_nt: TGTGCCAGCAGCTTAGATCCGGGGATTCAGCCCCAGCATTTT

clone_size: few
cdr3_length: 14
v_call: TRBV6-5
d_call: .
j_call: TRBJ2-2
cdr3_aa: CATRKEYGTGELFF
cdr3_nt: TGTGCCACCCGCAAGGAGTATGGAACCGGGGAGCTGTTTTTT

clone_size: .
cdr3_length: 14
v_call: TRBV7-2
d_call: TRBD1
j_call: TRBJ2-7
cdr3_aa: CASSSDRATPEQYF
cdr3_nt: TGTGCCAGCAGCTCCGACAGGGCGACGCCCGAGCAGTACTTC

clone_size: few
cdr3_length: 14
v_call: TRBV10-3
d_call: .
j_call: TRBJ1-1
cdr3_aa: CAIRRTEENTEAFF
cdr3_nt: TGTGCCATCAGAAGGACAGAAGAGAACACTGAAGCTTTCTTT

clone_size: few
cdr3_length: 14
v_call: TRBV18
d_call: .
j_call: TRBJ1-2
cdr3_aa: CASSPAAGSYGYTF
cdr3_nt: TGTGCCAGCTCACCAGCTGCAGGGAGCTATGGCTACACCTTC

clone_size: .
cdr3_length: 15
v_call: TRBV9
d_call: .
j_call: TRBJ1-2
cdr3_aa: CASSVGTALDYGYTF
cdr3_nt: TGTGCCAGCAGCGTAGGAACAGCTTTAGACTATGGCTACACCTTC

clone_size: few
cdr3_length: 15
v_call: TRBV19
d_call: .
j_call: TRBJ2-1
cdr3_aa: CASSSRLSSYNEQFF
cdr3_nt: TGTGCCAGTAGTAGCCGACTCAGCTCCTACAATGAGCAGTTCTTC

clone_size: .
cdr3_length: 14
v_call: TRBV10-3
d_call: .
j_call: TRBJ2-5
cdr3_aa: CAISESRVLETQYF
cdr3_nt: TGTGCCATCAGTGAGTCGCGTGTGTTGGAGACCCAGTACTTC

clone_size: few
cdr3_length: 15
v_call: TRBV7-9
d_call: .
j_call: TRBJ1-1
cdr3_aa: CASSLEGAPNTEAFF
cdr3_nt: TGTGCCAGCAGCCTGGAAGGGGCACCGAACACTGAAGCTTTCTTT

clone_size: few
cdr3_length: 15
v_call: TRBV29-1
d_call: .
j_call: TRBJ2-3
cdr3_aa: CSSWTDLTSTDTQYF
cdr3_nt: TGCAGCTCCTGGACGGACCTCACTAGCACAGATACGCAGTATTTT

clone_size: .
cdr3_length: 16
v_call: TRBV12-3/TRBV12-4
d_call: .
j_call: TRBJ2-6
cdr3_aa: CASSWGRHSGANVLTF
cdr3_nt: TGTGCCAGCAGTTGGGGACGGCACTCTGGGGCCAACGTCCTGACTTTC

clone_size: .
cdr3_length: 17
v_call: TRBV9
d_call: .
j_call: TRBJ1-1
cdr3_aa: CASSPGEGRIMNTEAFF
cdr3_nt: TGTGCCAGCAGCCCGGGGGAAGGACGGATTATGAACACTGAAGCTTTCTTT

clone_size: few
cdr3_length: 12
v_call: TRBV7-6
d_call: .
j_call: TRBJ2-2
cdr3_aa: CASTPRTGELFF
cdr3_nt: TGTGCCAGCACGCCTCGCACCGGGGAGCTGTTTTTT

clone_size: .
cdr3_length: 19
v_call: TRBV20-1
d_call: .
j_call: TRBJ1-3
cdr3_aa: CSARDGLRTQESPGNTIYF
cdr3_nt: TGCAGTGCTAGAGATGGACTACGGACACAGGAGAGCCCTGGAAACACCATATATTTT

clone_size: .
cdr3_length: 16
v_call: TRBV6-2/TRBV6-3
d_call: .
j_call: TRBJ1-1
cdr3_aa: CASSYGRYGSNTEAFF
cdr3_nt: TGTGCCAGCAGTTACGGGCGGTACGGATCGAACACTGAAGCTTTCTTT

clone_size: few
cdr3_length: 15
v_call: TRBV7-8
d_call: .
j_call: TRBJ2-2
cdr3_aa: CASSPRTTNTGELFF
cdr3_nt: TGTGCCAGCAGCCCAAGGACCACGAATACCGGGGAGCTGTTTTTT

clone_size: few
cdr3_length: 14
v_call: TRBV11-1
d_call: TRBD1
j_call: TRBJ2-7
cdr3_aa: CASRPGQGPYEQYF
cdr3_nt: TGTGCCAGCAGGCCCGGACAGGGACCTTACGAGCAGTACTTC

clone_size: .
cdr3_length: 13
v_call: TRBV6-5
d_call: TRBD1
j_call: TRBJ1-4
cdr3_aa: CATRQGAGEKLFF
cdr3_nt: TGTGCCACCAGACAGGGGGCTGGTGAAAAACTGTTTTTT

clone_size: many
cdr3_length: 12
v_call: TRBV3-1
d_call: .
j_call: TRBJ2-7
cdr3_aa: CASSQAAQEQYF
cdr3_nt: TGTGCCAGCAGCCAAGCCGCCCAGGAGCAGTACTTC

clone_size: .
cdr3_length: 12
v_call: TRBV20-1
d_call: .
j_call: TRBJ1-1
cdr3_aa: CSARIRNTEAFF
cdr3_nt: TGCAGTGCTAGAATCAGGAACACTGAAGCTTTCTTT

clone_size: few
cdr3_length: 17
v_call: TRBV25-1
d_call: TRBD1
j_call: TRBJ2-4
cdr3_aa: CASSGVMGQGNKNIQYF
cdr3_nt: TGTGCCAGCAGTGGGGTAATGGGACAGGGAAACAAAAACATTCAGTACTTC

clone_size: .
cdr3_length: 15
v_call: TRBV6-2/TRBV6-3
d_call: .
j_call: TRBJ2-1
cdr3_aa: CASTLQGLAYNEQFF
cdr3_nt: TGTGCCAGCACCCTCCAGGGGCTTGCCTACAATGAGCAGTTCTTC